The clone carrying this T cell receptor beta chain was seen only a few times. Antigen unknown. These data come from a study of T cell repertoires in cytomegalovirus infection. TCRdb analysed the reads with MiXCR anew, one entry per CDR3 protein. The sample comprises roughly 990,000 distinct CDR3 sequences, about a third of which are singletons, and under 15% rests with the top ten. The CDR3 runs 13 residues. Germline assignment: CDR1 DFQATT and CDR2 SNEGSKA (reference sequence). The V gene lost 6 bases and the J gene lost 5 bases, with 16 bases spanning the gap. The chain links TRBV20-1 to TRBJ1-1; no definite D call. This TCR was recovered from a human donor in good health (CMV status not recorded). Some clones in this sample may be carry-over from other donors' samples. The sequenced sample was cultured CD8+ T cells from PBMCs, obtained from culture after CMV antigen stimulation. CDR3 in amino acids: CSALREGGTEAFF. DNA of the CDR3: TGCAGTGCACTTAGGGAGGGAGGGACTGAAGCTTTCTTT.